The 32 T cell receptor beta chains listed next were all sequenced from one sample in a study of blood T cell repertoires in COVID-19. TCRdb keeps only in-frame clones here, not all; method: immunoSEQ multiplex PCR. The profile shows roughly 76,000 clones, around nine tenths of them singletons. The sample was peripheral blood. The source of these receptors is a man between 65 and 80 years old with active or convalescent COVID-19.

The genes are TRBV4-2 and TRBJ2-1; 10 bases fit TRBD2. The CDR3 contains 17 residues. V was clipped by 3 bases and J by 2 bases; unmatched bases: 7. Per the germline V gene, CDR1 is LGHNA and CDR2 is YNFKEQ. The CDR3 loop is CASSHSWGTSAYNEQFF. CDR3 nucleotide sequence: TGTGCCAGCAGCCATTCCTGGGGGACTAGCGCCTACAATGAGCAGTTCTTC.

In regard to this clone: At one boundary the junction diverges from the germline segment, which might be a read error. V and J are TRBV10-3 and TRBJ2-3; 7 bases fit TRBD1. CDR3 length: 12 residues. Per germline, CDR1 ENHRY and CDR2 SYGVKD. The CDR3 is CAISEEGADRLF. The CDR3 DNA follows: TGTGCCATCAGTGAGGAGGGGGCAGATAGACTTTTT.

The chain recombines TRBV3-1 (or the pseudogene TRBV3-2) with TRBJ2-1; a possible D gene is TRBD1 (5 bases). CDR1 is LGHDT and CDR2 is YNNKEL in the germline V gene (reference sequence). The length of the CDR3 is 15 residues. V dropped 8 bases and J dropped 3 bases, with 17 bases sitting between them. CDR3 in DNA: TGTGCCAGCCTCAATCTAGGGGCTAGCTACAATGAGCAGTTCTTC. Translation gives CASLNLGASYNEQFF.

The table lists this clone with a count of one. The CDR3 loop is CASSFHKDRARETQYF. The CDR3 DNA reads as TGTGCCAGCAGCTTCCATAAGGACAGGGCCCGAGAGACCCAGTACTTC. This sequence joins TRBV5-4 and TRBJ2-5; 8 bases are shared with TRBD1. The germline V gene has CDR1 SGHNT and CDR2 YYREEE (reference sequence). The V gene end was trimmed by 2 bases and the J gene end by 4 bases; junction bases not matched to a gene: 10. There are 16 residues in the CDR3.

The chain carries TRBV18 and TRBJ2-5; D not resolved. The ends were cut back, 3 bases at V and 0 bases at J, with 5 bases in the middle. CDR1 is KGHSH, CDR2 LQKENI, per germline. This CDR3 has 13 amino acids. Here the CDR3 reads CASSPNYQETQYF. For the CDR3, the DNA is TGTGCCAGCTCACCTAATTACCAAGAGACCCAGTACTTC.

The chain uses TRBV10-3 and TRBJ1-1, with D possibly matching TRBD1 (6 bases). V lost 4 bases and J lost 0, with 15 bases in between. In germline, CDR1 is ENHRY, CDR2 SYGVKD. The CDR3 consists of 16 residues. The CDR3 protein is CAISGGGGHLNTEAFF. The CDR3 coding sequence is TGTGCCATCAGTGGGGGGGGCGGACATTTGAACACTGAAGCTTTCTTT.

The CDR3: CASRDRVLLHF. CDR3 DNA: TGTGCCAGCCGGGACAGGGTTCTCCTCCACTTT. The J gene is TRBJ1-6, the V gene TRBV28, with 9 bases that match TRBD1. Looked up from germline, CDR1 is MDHEN and CDR2 is SYDVKM. This CDR3 has 11 residues. Losses at the gene ends were 8 bases for V and 15 bases for J; bases not matched to a gene: 5.

The chain combines TRBV9 with TRBJ1-1; D is undetermined. CDR1 is SGDLS, CDR2 YYNGEE, per germline. V dropped 3 bases and J dropped 0 bases, with 12 bases sitting between them. This CDR3 has 15 amino acids. The CDR3 protein is CASSARLNMNTEAFF. CDR3 bases: TGTGCCAGCAGCGCTCGACTAAACATGAACACTGAAGCTTTCTTT.

The chain couples TRBV24-1 to TRBJ2-1, with D possibly being TRBD2 (7 bases). CDR3 size: 15 residues. Germline lookup yields CDR1 KGHDR and CDR2 SFDVKD. V lost 4 bases and J lost 1, with 10 bases in between. The CDR3, as DNA: TGTGCCACCAGTGAAGGGGGGGGTTCCTACAATGAGCAGTTCTTC. Protein: CATSEGGGSYNEQFF.

The V call is TRBV15, the J call TRBJ1-2; the match to TRBD1 covers 12 bases. Per germline, CDR1 LNHNV and CDR2 YYDKDF (reference sequence). This CDR3 has 12 amino acids. V gave up 5 bases and J gave up 8 bases; unmatched junction bases: 0. DNA of the CDR3: TGTGCCACCAGCGGGACAGGGGGCGGCTACACCTTC. This translates into CATSGTGGGYTF. The full variable domain, rest sourced from reference TRBV15 and TRBJ1-2, is DAMVIQNPRYQVTQFGKPVTLSCSQTLNHNVMYWYQQKSSQAPKLLFHYYDKDFNNEADTPDNFQSRRPNTSFCFLDIRSPGLGDTAMYLCATSGTGGGYTFGSGTRLTVV.

The V and J genes are TRBV7-9 and TRBJ1-6; 9 positions match TRBD1. Germline loops: CDR1 SEHNR, CDR2 FQNEAQ (reference sequence). CDR3 length equals 16 residues. V lost 1 base to trimming and J lost 8 bases; unmatched junction nucleotides: 6. CDR3 DNA sequence: TGTGCCAGCAGCTTAGACTCGGACAGGGGATATTCACCCCTCCACTTT. Translating it yields CASSLDSDRGYSPLHF.

The chain combines TRBV28 with TRBJ1-5; 12 positions agree with TRBD1. V dropped 6 bases and J dropped 4; count of bases not matched to a gene: 7. The germline CDR1 and CDR2 sequences are MDHEN and SYDVKM. There are 16 residues in the CDR3. CDR3 sequence: CASSSGTGGGNQPQHF. The CDR3 nucleotides are TGTGCCAGCAGCTCCGGGACAGGGGGCGGAAATCAGCCCCAGCATTTT.

V and J are TRBV27 and TRBJ1-1; 9 positions match TRBD1. The germline V gene encodes CDR1 MNHEY and CDR2 SMNVEV (reference sequence). There are 16 residues in the CDR3. J gave up 6 bases and V 5 bases, and 13 bases lay outside the gene matches. The CDR3 spells CASSATTGGRGSEAFF. DNA of the CDR3: TGTGCCAGCAGTGCCACCACAGGGGGCCGGGGTTCTGAAGCTTTCTTT.

The genes are TRBV11-2 and TRBJ1-1; 10 nucleotides match TRBD1. Germline V gene data show CDR1 as SGHAT and CDR2 as FQNNGV. V dropped 7 bases and J dropped 4; count of bases not matched to a gene: 9. This CDR3 has 15 amino acids. The CDR3, as DNA: TGTGCCAGCAAAAGAGGGGGACAGGGGAGCACTGAAGCTTTCTTT. Its protein is CASKRGGQGSTEAFF. Full variable domain (rest looked up from reference TRBV11-2 and TRBJ1-1): EAGVAQSPRYKIIEKRQSVAFWCNPISGHATLYWYQQILGQGPKLLIQFQNNGVVDDSQLPKDRFSAERLKGVDSTLKIQPAKLEDSAVYLCASKRGGQGSTEAFFGQGTRLTVV.

This chain links TRBV6-4 with TRBJ2-2, with 8 bases fitting TRBD2. The junction had 4 bases not matched to a gene; V was cut back by 1 base and J by 3 bases. Germline loops: CDR1 MRHNA, CDR2 SNTAGT. This CDR3 has 16 amino acids. The DNA for the CDR3 is TGTGCCAGCAGTGACTTTGGTAGCGGGGACACCGGGGAGCTGTTTTTT. Its translation: CASSDFGSGDTGELFF.

The chain couples TRBV14 to TRBJ1-4; no definite D call. This CDR3 is 13 amino acids long. The germline V gene has CDR1 SGHDN and CDR2 FVKESK. V lost 1 base and J 5 bases, leaving 5 bases between the germline ends. The CDR3 DNA sequence: TGTGCCAGCAGCCAAGGTCTGAATGAAAAACTGTTTTTT. The encoded protein is CASSQGLNEKLFF.

This chain connects TRBV11-2 to TRBJ2-3; TRBD2 matches at 7 bases. Germline V gene data show CDR1 as SGHAT and CDR2 as FQNNGV. The length of the CDR3 is 15 residues. Trimming cost V 7 bases and J 0 bases; bases outside gene matches: 7. Written as DNA, the CDR3 is TGTGCCAGCAAAAGAGCGGGATCTAGCACAGATACGCAGTATTTT. Encoded protein: CASKRAGSSTDTQYF.

The chain is built from TRBV7-9 and TRBJ2-7, with D possibly matching TRBD2 (6 bases). Germline V gene sequence: CDR1 SEHNR, CDR2 FQNEAQ (reference sequence). The CDR3 runs to 15 residues. The V and J ends lost 8 bases and 0 bases respectively, with 17 bases between them. The CDR3: CASSGEAYSSYEQYF. The CDR3, as DNA: TGTGCCAGCTCGGGGGAGGCCTACAGCTCCTACGAGCAGTACTTC.

This chain connects TRBV30 to TRBJ1-1, with 10 nucleotides matching TRBD1. The V gene's germline CDR1 is GTSNPN and CDR2 SVGIG (reference sequence). Trimming at V came to 0 bases and at J to 4 bases, leaving 29 bases not matched to a gene. The CDR3 is 23 amino acids. Here the CDR3 reads CAWSVATTSRLGNRDRGGTEAFF. CDR3 DNA sequence: TGTGCCTGGAGTGTAGCTACGACCTCCCGTCTGGGTAACCGGGACAGGGGTGGCACTGAAGCTTTCTTT.

The chain joins TRBV14 to TRBJ2-2; 8 bases are a match to TRBD1. This CDR3 comprises 16 residues. The V gene's germline CDR1 is SGHDN and CDR2 FVKESK. The trim removed 0 bases at V and 4 bases at J, leaving 4 bases unmatched. The CDR3 region is CASSQEGQGGTGELFF. The CDR3 DNA reads TGTGCCAGCAGCCAAGAAGGACAGGGTGGCACCGGGGAGCTGTTTTTT.

This chain joins TRBV28 and TRBJ1-6; D is ambiguous. The V gene's germline CDR1 is MDHEN and CDR2 SYDVKM. There are 15 residues in the CDR3. V lost 0 bases to trimming and J lost 4 bases, with 7 bases between them. The CDR3 bases are TGTGCCAGCAGTTTATGGGCGGGGTATAATTCACCCCTCCACTTT. Protein: CASSLWAGYNSPLHF.

The chain is built from TRBV28 and TRBJ1-2, with 9 bases lining up with TRBD1. Germline-derived CDR1 and CDR2 are MDHEN and SYDVKM. V dropped 1 base and J dropped 4; count of bases not matched to a gene: 10. This CDR3 has 17 amino acids. The CDR3 DNA follows: TGTGCCAGCAGTTTATTTGGATCGGACAGGGGAGTCTATGGCTACACCTTC. Amino acids: CASSLFGSDRGVYGYTF.

As for this clone: The junction shows a germline mismatch at one end, possibly a read error. The V gene is TRBV5-5, the J gene TRBJ1-2; 11 nucleotides align to TRBD1. The length of the CDR3 is 14 residues. CDR1 is SGHKS, CDR2 YYEKEE, per germline (reference sequence). CDR3 amino acids: CARSSDRGLGGYTF. CDR3 sequence (DNA): TGTGCCCGCAGCTCGGACAGGGGGCTGGGGGGCTACACCTTC.

This chain connects TRBV28 to TRBJ1-5; 8 positions agree with TRBD1. Germline CDR1 reads MDHEN; CDR2 reads SYDVKM. V lost 6 bases, J lost 4 bases, and 23 bases stayed unmatched. CDR3 length equals 20 residues. The CDR3 sequence is CASSSGKAGTGGSKNQPQHF. In DNA form, the CDR3 reads TGTGCCAGCAGCTCGGGGAAAGCCGGGACAGGAGGGTCCAAAAATCAGCCCCAGCATTTT.

V is TRBV5-1 and J is TRBJ1-1; D gene ambiguous. Trimming left V 0 bases short and J 1 base short, with 4 bases between. Germline loops: CDR1 SGHRS, CDR2 YFSETQ. CDR3 length: 13 residues. The CDR3 DNA sequence: TGCGCCAGCAGCTTGGCAGGGAACACTGAAGCTTTCTTT. Translating it yields CASSLAGNTEAFF. Drawing the rest from reference TRBV5-1 and TRBJ1-1, the complete variable domain is KAGVTQTPRYLIKTRGQQVTLSCSPISGHRSVSWYQQTPGQGLQFLFEYFSETQRNKGNFPGRFSGRQFSNSRSEMNVSTLELGDSALYLCASSLAGNTEAFFGQGTRLTVV.

This chain joins TRBV15 and TRBJ2-7; 11 bases fit TRBD1. The germline V gene encodes CDR1 LNHNV and CDR2 YYDKDF (reference sequence). The trim removed 1 base at V and 4 bases at J, leaving 3 bases unmatched. This CDR3 has 15 residues. CDR3 in amino acids: CATSRAGQGDYEQYF. For the CDR3, the DNA is TGTGCCACCAGCAGAGCGGGACAGGGGGATTACGAGCAGTACTTC.

This clone was recorded once. The genes are TRBV28 and TRBJ1-2; 7 nucleotides line up with TRBD1. The V and J ends lost 6 bases and 4 bases, in that order; junction bases with no gene match: 8. CDR3 length: 14 residues. CDR1 and CDR2 from the germline V gene are MDHEN and SYDVKM. The CDR3 DNA sequence: TGTGCCAGCAGGAACAGGGGAGCTCTCTATGGCTACACCTTC. Protein product: CASRNRGALYGYTF.

This clone has just one count. The chain uses TRBV6-2 or TRBV6-3 and TRBJ2-7, with 12 bases fitting TRBD2. V shed 2 bases and J 2 bases; nucleotides not matched to a gene: 7. The CDR3 has 17 amino acids. Germline V gene lookup returns CDR1 MNHEY and CDR2 SVGEGT. The DNA for the CDR3 is TGTGCCAGCAGTTACCCCGGACTAGCGGGGATTACCTACGAGCAGTACTTC. Translation: CASSYPGLAGITYEQYF.

This chain links TRBV10-3 with TRBJ2-3, with D perhaps TRBD1 (6 bases). Germline assignment: CDR1 ENHRY and CDR2 SYGVKD. The CDR3 length is 16 residues. V shed 4 bases and J shed 0 bases, with 14 bases lying between them. The CDR3: CAISVIGGTSTDTQYF. The CDR3 nucleotides are TGTGCCATCAGTGTAATAGGGGGAACTAGCACAGATACGCAGTATTTT.

The V and J genes are TRBV20-1 and TRBJ2-1; 7 nucleotides match TRBD2. The junction had 3 bases not matched to a gene; V was cut back by 3 bases and J by 1 base. CDR3 length: 14 residues. Germline V gene data show CDR1 as DFQATT and CDR2 as SNEGSKA (reference sequence). The CDR3 DNA reads as TGCAGTGCTAGTTGGCGGGAGTCCTACAATGAGCAGTTCTTC. It yields the protein CSASWRESYNEQFF.

This chain uses TRBV5-1 with TRBJ1-4; 10 bases match TRBD1. Germline V gives CDR1 SGHRS, CDR2 YFSETQ. The length of the CDR3 is 14 residues. The J segment lost 5 bases and the V segment lost 4 bases, leaving 2 bases of the junction unmatched. The CDR3 spells CASSPDRGNEKLFF. Written as DNA, the CDR3 is TGCGCCAGCAGCCCGGACAGGGGGAATGAAAAACTGTTTTTT.

CDR3 bases: TGTGCCAGCAGTGGTACACAGGGGGCCTACGAGCAGTACTTC. Protein: CASSGTQGAYEQYF. The V gene is TRBV25-1, the J gene TRBJ2-7, with 8 bases aligning to TRBD1. Germline CDR1 MGHDK, CDR2 SYGVNS. The CDR3 sequence is 14 residues long. The junction had 4 bases not matched to a gene; V was cut back by 4 bases and J by 2 bases.